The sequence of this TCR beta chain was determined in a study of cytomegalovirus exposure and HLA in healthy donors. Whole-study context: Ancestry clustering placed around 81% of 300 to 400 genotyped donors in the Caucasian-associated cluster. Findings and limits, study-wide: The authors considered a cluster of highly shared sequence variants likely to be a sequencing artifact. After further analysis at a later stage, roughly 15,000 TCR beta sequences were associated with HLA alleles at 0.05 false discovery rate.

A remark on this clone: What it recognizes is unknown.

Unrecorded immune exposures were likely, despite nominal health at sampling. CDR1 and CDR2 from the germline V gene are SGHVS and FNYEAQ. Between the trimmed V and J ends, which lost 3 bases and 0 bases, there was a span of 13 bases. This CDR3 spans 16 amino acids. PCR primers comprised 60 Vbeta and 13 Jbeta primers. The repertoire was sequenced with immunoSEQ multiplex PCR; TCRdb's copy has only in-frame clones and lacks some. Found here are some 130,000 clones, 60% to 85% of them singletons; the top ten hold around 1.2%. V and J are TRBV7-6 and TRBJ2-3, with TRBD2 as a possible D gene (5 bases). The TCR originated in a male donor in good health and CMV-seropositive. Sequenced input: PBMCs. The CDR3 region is CASSFTAGSSTDTQYF. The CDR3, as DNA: TGTGCCAGCAGCTTTACTGCGGGTTCTAGCACAGATACGCAGTATTTT.